This T cell receptor (beta chain) derives from a study of OX40 agonist ivuxolimab in advanced cancers. At the level of the study: Ivuxolimab, which patients received intravenously every 2 weeks, was dosed at 0.01 to 10 mg/kg. People in dose escalation had one of these cancers: hepatocellular carcinoma, melanoma, renal cell or head and neck cancer. Earlier anti-PD-1, anti-PD-L1 or anti-CTLA-4 therapy was permitted; 40% had received some.

Germline assignment: CDR1 MNHEY and CDR2 SMNVEV (reference sequence). The CDR3 contains 14 residues. Trimming took off 0 bases at V and 2 bases at J, with 6 bases between the two ends. This clone was observed a handful of times. Exclusion applied to patients with autoimmune disease history or systemic immunosuppression. Sequenced by immunoSEQ multiplex PCR; TCRdb stores in-frame clones only, minus some. In the table there are fewer than 85,000 clones, more than 70% of which are singletons. The source is an adult with an advanced solid tumor such as melanoma, head and neck, liver or kidney cancer. Source: CD4+ or CD8+ T cells sorted from blood, taken in a trial of the OX40 agonist ivuxolimab. The chain has TRBV27 and TRBJ2-3, with D uncertain. As DNA, the CDR3 is TGTGCCAGCAGTTTATCGGCACACACAGATACGCAGTATTTT. It encodes CASSLSAHTDTQYF.